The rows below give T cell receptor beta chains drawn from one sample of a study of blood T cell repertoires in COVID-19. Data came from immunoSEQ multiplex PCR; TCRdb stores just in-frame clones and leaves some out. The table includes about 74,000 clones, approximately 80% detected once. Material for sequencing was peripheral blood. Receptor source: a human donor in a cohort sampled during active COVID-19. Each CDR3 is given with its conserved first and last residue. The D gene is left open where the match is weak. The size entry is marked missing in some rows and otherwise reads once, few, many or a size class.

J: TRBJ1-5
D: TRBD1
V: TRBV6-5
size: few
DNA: TGTGCCCAGGACAGGGAGGGCAATCAGCCCCAGCATTTT
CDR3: CAQDREGNQPQHF

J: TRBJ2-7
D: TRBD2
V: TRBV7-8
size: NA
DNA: TGTGCCAGCAGCTTAGCTAACCGGAGCGGGAGATACTCCTACGAGCAGTACTTC
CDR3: CASSLANRSGRYSYEQYF

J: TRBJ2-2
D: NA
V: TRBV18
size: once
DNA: TGTGCCAGCTCACCGTCTTCCAGGGAGGACGGGGAGCTGTTTTTT
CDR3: CASSPSSREDGELFF

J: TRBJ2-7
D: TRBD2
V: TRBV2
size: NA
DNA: TGTGCCACCCAACGACGGCGGGAGGTGAACGAGCAGTACTTC
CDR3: CATQRRREVNEQYF

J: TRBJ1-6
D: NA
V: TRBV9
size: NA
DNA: TGTGCCAGCAGCGAACAGAGCTCCTATAATTCACCCCTCCACTTT
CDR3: CASSEQSSYNSPLHF

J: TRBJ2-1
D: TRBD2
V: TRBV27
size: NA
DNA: TGTGCCAGCAGTTCGCCCCGGGGGGGGAGTAATGAGCAGTTCTTC
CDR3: CASSSPRGGSNEQFF

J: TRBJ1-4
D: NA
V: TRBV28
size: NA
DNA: TGTGCCAGCGGCCATGAAAAACTGTTTTTT
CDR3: CASGHEKLFF

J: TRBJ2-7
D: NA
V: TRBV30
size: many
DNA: TGTGCCTGGAGTGTACTTGCCGAGCAGTACTTC
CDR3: CAWSVLAEQYF

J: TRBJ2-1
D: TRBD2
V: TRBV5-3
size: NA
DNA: TGTGCCAGAAGCTACGGGACTAGCAAAACCCGAAAGCAGTTCTTC
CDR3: CARSYGTSKTRKQFF

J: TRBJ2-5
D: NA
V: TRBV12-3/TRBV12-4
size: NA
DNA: TGTGCCAGCAGCCCCAAAGAGACCCAGTACTTC
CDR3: CASSPKETQYF

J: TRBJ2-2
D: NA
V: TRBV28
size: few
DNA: TGTGCCAGCAGGAGGGTCGGGGAGCTGTTTTTT
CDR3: CASRRVGELFF

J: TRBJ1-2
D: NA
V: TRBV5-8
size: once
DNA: TGTGCCAGCAGCTTGGGTCAGGGGCGCTATGGCTACACCTTC
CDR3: CASSLGQGRYGYTF

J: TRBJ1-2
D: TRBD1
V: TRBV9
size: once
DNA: TGTGCCAGCAGCGCAGGGGGCCGGGACAGCCTTATTGGTTATGGCTACACCTTC
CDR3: CASSAGGRDSLIGYGYTF

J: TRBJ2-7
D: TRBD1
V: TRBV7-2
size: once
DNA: TGTGCCAGCAGCACCCGACAGGGGTCTAGTTTACACGAGCAGTACTTC
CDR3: CASSTRQGSSLHEQYF

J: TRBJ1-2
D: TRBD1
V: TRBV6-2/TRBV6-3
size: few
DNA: TGTGCCAGCAGCCCCCCCGGACAGGGCGCCCTTAACTATGGCTACACCTTC
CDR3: CASSPPGQGALNYGYTF

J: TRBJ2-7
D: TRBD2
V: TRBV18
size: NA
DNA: TGTGCCAGCTCACCCGGCGGGACTAGCGAGTACGAGCAGTACTTC
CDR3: CASSPGGTSEYEQYF

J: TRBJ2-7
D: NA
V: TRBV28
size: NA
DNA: TGTGCCAGCACCAACCGTGGCAGGGATATTCCCTACGAGCAGTACTTC
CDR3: CASTNRGRDIPYEQYF

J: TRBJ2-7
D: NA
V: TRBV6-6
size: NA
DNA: TGTGCCAGCAGTTCCCGCGGGGAGCAGTACTTC
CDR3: CASSSRGEQYF

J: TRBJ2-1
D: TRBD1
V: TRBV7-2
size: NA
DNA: TGTGCCAGCAGCTTACAGGGGGTGAATGAGCAGTTCTTC
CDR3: CASSLQGVNEQFF

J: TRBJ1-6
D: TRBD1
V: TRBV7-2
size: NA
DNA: TGTGCCAGCAGCTCCACGACGACAGGGGCAGGACCCCTCCACTTT
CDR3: CASSSTTTGAGPLHF

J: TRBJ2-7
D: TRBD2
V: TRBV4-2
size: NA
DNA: TGTGCCAGCAGCCAAGATTCCCTAGCGGGAGTAGGTGAGCAGTACTTC
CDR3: CASSQDSLAGVGEQYF

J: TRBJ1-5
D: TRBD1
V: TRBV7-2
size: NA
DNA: TGTGCCAGCAGCCCAGGACAGGGTTGGGGTCAGCCCCAGCATTTT
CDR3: CASSPGQGWGQPQHF

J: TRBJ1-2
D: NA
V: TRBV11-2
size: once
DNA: TGTGCCAGCAGCCCGGGACAAGACTATGGCTACACCTTC
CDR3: CASSPGQDYGYTF

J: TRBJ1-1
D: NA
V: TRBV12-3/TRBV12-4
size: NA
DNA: TGTGCCAGCAGTTTAGGGACAGAACGTGAAGCTTTCTTT
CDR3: CASSLGTEREAFF

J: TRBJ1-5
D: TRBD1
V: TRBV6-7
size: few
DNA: TGTGCCAGCAGCCTTCTACAGGGGAATAGCAATCAGCCCCAGCATTTT
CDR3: CASSLLQGNSNQPQHF

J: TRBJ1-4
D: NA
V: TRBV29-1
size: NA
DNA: TGCAGCGTTTTTCAGGGTAGTTTTAATGAAAAACTGTTTTTT
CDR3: CSVFQGSFNEKLFF

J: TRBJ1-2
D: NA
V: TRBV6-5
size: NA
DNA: TGTGCCAGCAGTTACAGCGACGGTACCTATGGCTACACCTTC
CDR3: CASSYSDGTYGYTF

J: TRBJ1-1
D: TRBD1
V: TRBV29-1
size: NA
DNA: TGCAGCGGTGGGACAGGGGAAGACACTGAAGCTTTCTTT
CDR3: CSGGTGEDTEAFF

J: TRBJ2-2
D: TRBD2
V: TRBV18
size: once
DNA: TGTGCCAGCTCACCTAGTACTAGCGGGACGAACACCGGGGAGCTGTTTTTT
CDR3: CASSPSTSGTNTGELFF

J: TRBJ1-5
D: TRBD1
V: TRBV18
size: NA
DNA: TGTGCCAGCTCACAAGACAGGGGGGGCAATCAGCCCCAGCATTTT
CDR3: CASSQDRGGNQPQHF

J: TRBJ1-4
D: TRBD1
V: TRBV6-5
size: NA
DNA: TGTGCCAGCAGCCTGGACAGGGGGAATGAAAAACTGTTTTTT
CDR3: CASSLDRGNEKLFF

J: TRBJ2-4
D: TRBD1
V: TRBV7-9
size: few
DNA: TGTGCCAGCAGCTTACAGGGGGCTTGGGCCAAAAACATTCAGTACTTC
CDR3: CASSLQGAWAKNIQYF

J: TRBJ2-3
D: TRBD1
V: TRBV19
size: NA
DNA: TGTGCCAGTGGGAATCAACCTGGACAGGGTCTAGATACGCAGTATTTT
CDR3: CASGNQPGQGLDTQYF

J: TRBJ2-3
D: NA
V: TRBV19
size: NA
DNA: TGTGCCAGTCTCGGAGCGAACACAGATACGCAGTATTTT
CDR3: CASLGANTDTQYF

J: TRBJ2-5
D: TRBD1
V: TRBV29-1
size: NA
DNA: TGCAGCGTGGCAGGGGACAGGGCCGAGACCCAGTACTTC
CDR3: CSVAGDRAETQYF

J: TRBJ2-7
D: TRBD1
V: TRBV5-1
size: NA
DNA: TGCGCCAGCAGCTTGGCGTCGAGGGGGACAGGCTACGAGCAGTACTTC
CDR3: CASSLASRGTGYEQYF

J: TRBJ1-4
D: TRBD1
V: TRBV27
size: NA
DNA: TGTGCCAGCAGTTTGAGGGGGCGAGGAGGTAATGAAAAACTGTTTTTT
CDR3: CASSLRGRGGNEKLFF

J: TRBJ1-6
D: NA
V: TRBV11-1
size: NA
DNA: TGTGCCAGCAGCCAGAGTAGGTCCAGGGGACAATCACCCCTCCACTTT
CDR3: CASSQSRSRGQSPLHF

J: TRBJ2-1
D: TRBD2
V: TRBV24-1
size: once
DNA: TGTGCCACCAGTGACTGGACTAGCGGATACAATGAGCAGTTCTTC
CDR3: CATSDWTSGYNEQFF

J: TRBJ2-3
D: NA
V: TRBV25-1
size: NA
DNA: TGTGCCAGCAGTGAAATTTGGGCGGGCGGGACGGTGGATACGCAGTATTTT
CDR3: CASSEIWAGGTVDTQYF

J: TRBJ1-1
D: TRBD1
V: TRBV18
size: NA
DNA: TGTGCCAGCTCACCACGGGACAGGGACACTGAAGCTTTCTTT
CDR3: CASSPRDRDTEAFF

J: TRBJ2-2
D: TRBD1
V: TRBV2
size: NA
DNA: TGTGCCAGCAGTGGGACAGGGGGTTCGAACACCGGGGAGCTGTTTTTT
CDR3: CASSGTGGSNTGELFF

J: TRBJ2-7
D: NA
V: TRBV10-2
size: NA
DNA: TGCGCCAGCAGTATGGGACTGGGGAGAGAGCAGTACTTC
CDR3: CASSMGLGREQYF

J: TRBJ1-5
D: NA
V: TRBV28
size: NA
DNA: TGTGCCAGCAGTCTAGGGGTTCAGCCCCAGCATTTT
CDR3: CASSLGVQPQHF

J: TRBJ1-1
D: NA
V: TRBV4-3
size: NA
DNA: TGCGCCAGCAGCCAAGGAGGGGGTGCGACTGAAGCTTTCTTT
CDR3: CASSQGGGATEAFF

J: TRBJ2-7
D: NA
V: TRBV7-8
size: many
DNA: TGTGCCAGCAGCTTAGGGGTACAGGGATACGAGCAGTACTTC
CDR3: CASSLGVQGYEQYF

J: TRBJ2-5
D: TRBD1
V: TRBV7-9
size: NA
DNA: TGTGCCAGCAGCTTCGGGGGACAGGGCGGGGAGACCCAGTACTTC
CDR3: CASSFGGQGGETQYF